What follows are 27 T cell receptor beta chains derived from one specimen sequenced in a study of CDR3 diversity in severe acne. TCRdb reprocessed the PCR reads with MiXCR, giving one entry per CDR3 protein. The repertoire has about 98,000 distinct CDR3 sequences, around 56% of them found once; the top ten carry roughly 12%. Material for sequencing was blood. These TCRs come from a male donor with acne.

This clonotype was counted many times. The V and J genes are TRBV2 and TRBJ1-2; D gene unclear. The CDR3 totals 13 residues. Germline CDR1 SNHLY, CDR2 FYNNEI. Deletions cut 0 bases from V and 6 bases from J, with 8 bases between. CDR3 sequence: CASSEALGNGYTF. The CDR3 DNA follows: TGTGCCAGCAGTGAAGCGCTTGGCAATGGCTACACCTTC.

The gene calls are TRBV2 and TRBJ2-3; no reliable D call. This CDR3 contains 10 residues. Deletions cut 8 bases from V and 7 bases from J, with 7 bases between. Germline V gene sequence: CDR1 SNHLY, CDR2 FYNNEI. The CDR3 nucleotides are TGTGCCAGCTACCGTCATACGCAGTATTTT. Encoded protein: CASYRHTQYF.

This chain links TRBV24-1 with TRBJ2-5, with a possible D match to TRBD1 (5 bases). This CDR3 is built from 13 residues. The ends were cut back, 6 bases at V and 5 bases at J, with 12 bases in the middle. CDR1 and CDR2 from the germline V gene are KGHDR and SFDVKD. The CDR3 loop is CATSPQGRETQYF. The CDR3 DNA follows: TGTGCCACCAGTCCGCAGGGAAGGGAGACCCAGTACTTC.

The chain combines TRBV27 with TRBJ2-5, with a tentative D call TRBD1 (6 bases). CDR3 length: 16 residues. The V gene lost 3 bases and the J gene lost 0 bases, with 14 bases spanning the gap. Germline CDR1 and CDR2: MNHEY and SMNVEV (reference sequence). The CDR3 nucleotides read TGTGCCAGCAGTTTGGGGGCGAACCTCTACCAAGAGACCCAGTACTTC. This gives the protein CASSLGANLYQETQYF.

This clonotype was observed a handful of times. The chain links TRBV6-5 to TRBJ2-1, with D hard to call. Germline loops: CDR1 MNHEY, CDR2 SVGAGI. Trimming took 0 bases from V and 9 from J, leaving 12 bases between them. The CDR3 runs to 14 residues. The CDR3 protein is CASSYSGSSTEQFF. DNA of the CDR3: TGTGCCAGCAGTTACTCGGGGTCATCGACTGAGCAGTTCTTC.

About this clonotype: The missing conserved phenylalanine or tryptophan at the end of this CDR3 makes a read error likely. This chain joins TRBV11-1 and TRBJ2-2; D is unresolved. CDR1 and CDR2 (germline): SGHAT, FQDESV (reference sequence). The V gene lost 0 bases and the J gene lost 5 bases, with 4 bases spanning the gap. This CDR3 comprises 13 residues. CDR3 in amino acids: CASSLAPTGELFL. For the CDR3, the DNA is TGTGCCAGCAGCTTAGCGCCGACCGGGGAGCTGTTTCTT.

This clonotype was observed a handful of times. J is TRBJ2-5 and V is TRBV29-1, with D possibly matching TRBD1 (5 bases). V lost 6 bases to trimming and J lost 1 base, with 15 bases between them. The CDR3 covers 14 residues. Germline V gene sequence: CDR1 SQVTM, CDR2 ANQGSEA. The CDR3 spells CSVIRPQVQETQYF. The CDR3 nucleotides read TGCAGCGTGATACGTCCACAGGTCCAAGAGACCCAGTACTTC.

The gene calls are TRBV27 and TRBJ2-2; 7 nucleotides line up with TRBD2. This CDR3 contains 13 residues. Germline V CDR1 and CDR2: MNHEY, SMNVEV (reference sequence). The V and J ends lost 6 bases and 7 bases, in that order; junction bases with no gene match: 5. The CDR3 region has the DNA TGTGCCAGCAGCCTACCGGGGGGCGGGGAGCTGTTTTTT. Its protein is CASSLPGGGELFF.

Worth noting for this clonotype: Being one base from a much bigger clone, this may be a read error. The missing conserved phenylalanine or tryptophan at the end of this CDR3 makes a read error likely. The chain uses TRBV29-1 and TRBJ2-6; the D is unclear. The CDR3 length is 14 residues. Deletions cut 6 bases from V and 0 bases from J, with 9 bases between. Looked up from germline, CDR1 is SQVTM and CDR2 is ANQGSEA. This chain's CDR3 is CSVRRDSGANVLTS. The DNA of the CDR3 is TGCAGCGTACGAAGGGACTCTGGGGCCAACGTCCTGACTTCC.

Judged by abundance, this clonotype is medium-sized. The chain couples TRBV20-1 to TRBJ2-1; D unresolved. Looked up from germline, CDR1 is DFQATT and CDR2 is SNEGSKA (reference sequence). This CDR3 contains 15 residues. Trimming pared 6 bases from V and 0 bases from J, leaving 15 bases between. The CDR3 region is CSATKGGSSYNEQFF. The CDR3 DNA reads TGCAGTGCGACCAAGGGCGGAAGCTCCTACAATGAGCAGTTCTTC.

This clonotype was seen a handful of times. The CDR3 DNA sequence: TGTGCCAGCAGCGTACTAGGACAGGGCACATTGAACACTGAAGCTTTCTTT. Translated: CASSVLGQGTLNTEAFF. The V gene is TRBV9, the J gene TRBJ1-1; 8 positions match TRBD1. V shed 1 base, J shed 0 bases, and the junction held 8 bases outside the gene matches. The CDR3 length is 17 residues. The germline V gene encodes CDR1 SGDLS and CDR2 YYNGEE.

This sequence joins TRBV10-2 and TRBJ1-2; D is possibly TRBD1 (6 bases). V was trimmed by 3 bases and J by 7 bases, leaving 9 bases between them. CDR3 length: 12 amino acids. Germline V gives CDR1 WSHSY, CDR2 SAAADI. The CDR3: CASSEGQIGYTF. In DNA form, the CDR3 reads TGCGCCAGCAGTGAAGGACAGATTGGCTACACCTTC.

The J gene is TRBJ2-1, the V gene TRBV4-1; TRBD2 agrees at 10 bases. Germline trimming cut 1 base from V and 10 bases from J; bases unmatched to any gene: 1. Germline V gives CDR1 MGHRA, CDR2 YSYEKL. This CDR3 is 13 amino acids long. CDR3 sequence (DNA): TGCGCCAGCAGCCAAGCACTAGCGGGGGAGCAGTTCTTC. As protein: CASSQALAGEQFF.

This clonotype showed up many times. This rearrangement joins TRBV15 to TRBJ2-1; D remains unclear. The V and J ends lost 1 base and 7 bases respectively, with 14 bases between them. The CDR3 contains 15 residues. The germline gives CDR1 LNHNV, CDR2 YYDKDF (reference sequence). Here the CDR3 reads CATSRVGNSLNEQFF. The CDR3 nucleotides are TGTGCCACCAGCAGAGTTGGGAATAGCCTTAATGAGCAGTTCTTC.

This clonotype has ten or more counts. This chain uses TRBV6-5 with TRBJ2-2, with D perhaps matching TRBD1 (5 bases). Germline V lookup: CDR1 MNHEY, CDR2 SVGAGI. This CDR3 spans 13 amino acids. V gave up 2 bases and J gave up 6 bases, with 7 bases separating them. The CDR3 nucleotides read TGTGCCAGCAGTTACCCAGGGTCCGGGGAGCTGTTTTTT. Its translation: CASSYPGSGELFF.

This chain joins TRBV29-1 and TRBJ2-6, with D perhaps TRBD2 (6 bases). Germline CDR1 SQVTM, CDR2 ANQGSEA. CDR3 size: 15 residues. Trimming stripped 4 bases from V and 4 bases from J, with 14 bases between. The CDR3 sequence is CSVGWRVAGANVLTF. CDR3 coding DNA: TGCAGCGTTGGGTGGAGGGTCGCCGGGGCCAACGTCCTGACTTTC.

This chain connects TRBV9 to TRBJ2-7; the match to TRBD1 covers 10 bases. The CDR3 is 16 residues long. V shed 2 bases and J 5 bases; nucleotides not matched to a gene: 10. Germline lookup yields CDR1 SGDLS and CDR2 YYNGEE. Here the CDR3 reads CASSVTGGQGRNEQYF. The CDR3 DNA reads TGTGCCAGCAGCGTTACTGGGGGACAGGGGAGGAACGAGCAGTACTTC.

In its sample, this clonotype was seen many times. J is TRBJ2-7 and V is TRBV13; possible D gene TRBD2, 6 bases. The V and J ends lost 4 bases and 0 bases respectively, with 10 bases between them. Germline values: CDR1 PRHDT, CDR2 FYEKMQ (reference sequence). The CDR3 is made up of 14 amino acids. The CDR3, as DNA: TGTGCCAGCAGCTCGACTAGGGGCTCCTACGAGCAGTACTTC. Protein product: CASSSTRGSYEQYF.

There are a few counts of this clonotype. The chain is built from TRBV29-1 and TRBJ1-2; TRBD1 agrees at 7 bases. The CDR3 contains 12 residues. The germline V gene has CDR1 SQVTM and CDR2 ANQGSEA. V dropped 7 bases and J dropped 4; count of bases not matched to a gene: 6. The CDR3 here is CSARDRPYGYTF. CDR3 coding DNA: TGCAGCGCTAGGGACAGACCCTATGGCTACACCTTC.

J is TRBJ1-1 and V is TRBV5-1, with D hard to call. The CDR3 is 13 residues long. V dropped 0 bases and J dropped 6 bases, with 9 bases sitting between them. Germline assignment: CDR1 SGHRS and CDR2 YFSETQ. CDR3 DNA: TGCGCCAGCAGCTTGGGTGCAGGTTCTGAAGCTTTCTTT. This encodes CASSLGAGSEAFF. The full variable domain, in which reference TRBV5-1 and TRBJ1-1 provide the parts outside the CDR3, is KAGVTQTPRYLIKTRGQQVTLSCSPISGHRSVSWYQQTPGQGLQFLFEYFSETQRNKGNFPGRFSGRQFSNSRSEMNVSTLELGDSALYLCASSLGAGSEAFFGQGTRLTVV.

This clonotype was counted only a few times. The J gene is TRBJ1-5, the V gene TRBV20-1; 7 bases map to TRBD1. V lost 5 bases and J lost 2; bases outside the gene matches: 6. The CDR3 covers 14 residues. Per germline, CDR1 DFQATT and CDR2 SNEGSKA (reference sequence). CDR3 nucleotide sequence: TGCAGTGCTCGACAGGGCTATGGCAATCAGCCCCAGCATTTT. This encodes CSARQGYGNQPQHF.

As for this clonotype: With a much larger clone just one base away, this may be a read error. Written as DNA, the CDR3 is TGTGCCACGGGGGCGGAACACTGGCAAGGGACCCAGTACTTC. Translation gives CATGAEHWQGTQYF. The V gene is TRBV6-5, the J gene TRBJ2-5, with D perhaps matching TRBD1 or TRBD2 (6 bases each). The CDR3 extends over 14 amino acids. Germline CDR1 is MNHEY and CDR2 is SVGAGI.

In this sample, this clonotype turned up once. The chain recombines TRBV25-1 with TRBJ1-2; 10 bases line up with TRBD1. This CDR3 is built from 15 residues. Germline V lookup: CDR1 MGHDK, CDR2 SYGVNS. The V gene end was trimmed by 6 bases and the J gene end by 6 bases; junction bases not matched to a gene: 10. The chain's CDR3 is CASSWPGQGLDGYTF. CDR3 DNA: TGTGCCAGCAGCTGGCCGGGACAGGGGCTTGATGGCTACACCTTC.

Concerning this clonotype: A much larger clone sits a single nucleotide away, making a read error possible. This chain uses TRBV11-1 with TRBJ1-2; D is uncertain. The CDR3 totals 12 residues. Germline CDR1 and CDR2: SGHAT and FQDESV (reference sequence). The CDR3 region is CASSLEGYDYTF. The CDR3 DNA reads as TGTGCCAGCAGCTTAGAAGGTTATGACTACACCTTC.

The chain links TRBV15 to TRBJ2-3; TRBD1 matches at 9 bases. Trimming cost V 1 base and J 5 bases; bases outside gene matches: 10. This CDR3 contains 17 residues. Germline loops: CDR1 LNHNV, CDR2 YYDKDF (reference sequence). The CDR3 nucleotides are TGTGCCACCAGCAGAGGAGGGGACAGGGTACGGGGAGATACGCAGTATTTT. Its translation is CATSRGGDRVRGDTQYF.

Points on this clonotype: The junction does not match germline at one end; this may be a read error. This chain connects TRBV6-4 to TRBJ2-1; 16 bases are a match to TRBD2. Germline V CDR1 and CDR2: MRHNA, SNTAGT. The CDR3 totals 15 residues. CDR3 region: CASSGTSGGVNEQFF. The CDR3 nucleotides are TGTGCTAGCAGTGGGACTAGCGGGGGGGTCAATGAGCAGTTCTTC.

The V gene is TRBV12-3 or TRBV12-4, the J gene TRBJ2-5; 9 nucleotides line up with TRBD1. The V and J ends lost 5 bases and 2 bases, in that order; junction bases with no gene match: 9. The CDR3 runs to 16 residues. DNA for the CDR3: TGTGCCAGCAGTCTTATAGACAGGGGGGGGCAAGAGACCCAGTACTTC. Its translation: CASSLIDRGGQETQYF.